Reported below is one TCR beta chain. Germline values: CDR1 LGHNA, CDR2 YNFKEQ. J gave up 5 bases and V 0 bases, and 10 bases lay outside the gene matches. This CDR3 is 18 amino acids long. Authors' methods: How many nucleated cells were present was estimated from reference gene primer amplification. Clones were sequenced by immunoSEQ multiplex PCR, and TCRdb holds only the in-frame ones, with some missing. The V and J calls and clone size are taken from that table; D and trimming were inferred from the DNA. The sample contains fewer than 150,000 clones, around 87% of which appear only once. This sample is drawn from a study of blood T cell repertoires in COVID-19. For the study at large: The United States, Italy and Spain provided the acute and convalescent COVID-19 samples.

The sample consisted of peripheral blood. This TCR was recovered from a woman in her thirties or forties with acute or convalescent COVID-19. The chain links TRBV4-2 to TRBJ2-2, with 9 positions matching TRBD2. The chain's CDR3 is CASSQDSPSGRLTGELFF. As DNA, the CDR3 is TGTGCCAGCAGCCAAGATTCGCCAAGCGGGAGGTTGACCGGGGAGCTGTTTTTT.